These 5 T cell receptor beta chains originate from one sample sequenced in a study of human T cells and chemical hapten exposure. One entry per CDR3 protein results from TCRdb running MiXCR on the RACE reads. Of about 380,000 distinct CDR3 sequences in the sample, around 5.5% are singletons; the top ten hold 2.5% to 3%. Time point: pre-sensitization, week 0. Indicated treatment: therapeutic diphenylcyclopropenone sensitization with weekly scalp DPC. The sample here was whole blood, taken in connection with sensitization to the hapten diphenylcyclopropenone (DPC). These receptors were obtained from a woman between 45 and 65 years old with alopecia areata. Some clones in this sample may be carry-over from other donors' samples.

In its sample, this clonotype was seen a few times. The chain uses TRBV7-2 and TRBJ2-3; no definite D call. Germline loops: CDR1 SGHTA, CDR2 FQGNSA. Trimming took off 2 bases at V and 1 base at J, with 10 bases between the two ends. This CDR3 is built from 15 residues. In DNA form, the CDR3 reads TGTGCCAGCAGCTTACGTTTGGTTCGCACAGATACGCAGTATTTT. Translating gives CASSLRLVRTDTQYF.

A note on this clonotype: An end of the junction differs from the germline gene, which may be a read error. The rearrangement joins TRBV7-2 to TRBJ2-3; D unclear. Germline values: CDR1 SGHTA, CDR2 FQGNSA. This CDR3 spans 12 amino acids. The CDR3 sequence is CASSLVTAHMNF. The DNA of the CDR3 is TGTGCCAGCAGCTTAGTAACAGCGCACATGAATTTT.

This clonotype has just a few counts. This chain connects TRBV12-3 or TRBV12-4 to TRBJ1-2, with TRBD1 as a possible D gene (5 bases). The CDR3 consists of 13 residues. V was trimmed by 3 bases and J by 4 bases, leaving 9 bases between them. The CDR3 region has the DNA TGTGCCAGCAGTTTCGGTGGGGGCTATGGCTACACCTTC. This encodes CASSFGGGYGYTF.

The V call is TRBV5-1, the J call TRBJ2-3; 8 nucleotides align to TRBD2. The CDR3 is 18 residues long. CDR1 is SGHRS, CDR2 YFSETQ, per germline. The J segment lost 2 bases and the V segment lost 0 bases, leaving 11 bases of the junction unmatched. CDR3 protein: CASSLATSGDYLTDTQYF. CDR3 in DNA: TGCGCCAGCAGCTTGGCAACTAGCGGCGATTATCTCACAGATACGCAGTATTTT. The full variable domain, completed using reference TRBV5-1 and TRBJ2-3, is KAGVTQTPRYLIKTRGQQVTLSCSPISGHRSVSWYQQTPGQGLQFLFEYFSETQRNKGNFPGRFSGRQFSNSRSEMNVSTLELGDSALYLCASSLATSGDYLTDTQYFGPGTRLTVL.

This clonotype was observed a handful of times. This chain joins TRBV20-1 and TRBJ2-3; 8 bases are a match to TRBD2. The CDR3 sequence is 16 residues long. The V gene end was trimmed by 0 bases and the J gene end by 0 bases; junction bases not matched to a gene: 5. Per the germline V gene, CDR1 is DFQATT and CDR2 is SNEGSKA (reference sequence). For the CDR3, the DNA is TGCAGTGCTAGAGATTGGACGGGGGGGAGCACAGATACGCAGTATTTT. As protein: CSARDWTGGSTDTQYF.